The source of this T cell receptor beta chain is a study of T cells in Graves' hyperthyroidism and ophthalmopathy. Study-wide points: Most thyroid clonotypes expanded above 0.001 appeared in blood too.

A word on this clonotype: Its antigen is still unknown.

Using RNA transcripts as the source, TCR beta CDR3 regions were amplified. With the HTBI primer set, the TCR CDR3 went through a first round of RT-PCR. TCRdb redid the calling of the multiplex PCR reads with MiXCR, one entry per CDR3 protein. Of hundreds of thousands of distinct CDR3 sequences in the sample, roughly 40% are singletons; the top ten hold roughly 8.3%. The trim removed 3 bases at V and 3 bases at J, leaving 7 bases unmatched. The length of the CDR3 is 15 residues. Patients were aged 18 to 65, had disease duration under 2 months, and had newly diagnosed hyperthyroidism. The study left out patients who had uncontrolled infection, other autoimmune disease, pregnancy or lactation. Orbital computed tomography, thyroid ultrasound, serum thyroxine and TRAb, and clinical symptoms together informed the diagnoses.

The chain carries TRBV12-3 or TRBV12-4 and TRBJ2-5, with TRBD2 matching over 7 bases. Sequencing was performed on blood. This clonotype was obtained from a man between 18 and 29 years old with Graves' hyperthyroidism. This CDR3 reads CASSFERGAKETQYF. In nucleotides, the CDR3 is TGTGCCAGCAGTTTTGAGCGGGGTGCTAAAGAGACCCAGTACTTC.